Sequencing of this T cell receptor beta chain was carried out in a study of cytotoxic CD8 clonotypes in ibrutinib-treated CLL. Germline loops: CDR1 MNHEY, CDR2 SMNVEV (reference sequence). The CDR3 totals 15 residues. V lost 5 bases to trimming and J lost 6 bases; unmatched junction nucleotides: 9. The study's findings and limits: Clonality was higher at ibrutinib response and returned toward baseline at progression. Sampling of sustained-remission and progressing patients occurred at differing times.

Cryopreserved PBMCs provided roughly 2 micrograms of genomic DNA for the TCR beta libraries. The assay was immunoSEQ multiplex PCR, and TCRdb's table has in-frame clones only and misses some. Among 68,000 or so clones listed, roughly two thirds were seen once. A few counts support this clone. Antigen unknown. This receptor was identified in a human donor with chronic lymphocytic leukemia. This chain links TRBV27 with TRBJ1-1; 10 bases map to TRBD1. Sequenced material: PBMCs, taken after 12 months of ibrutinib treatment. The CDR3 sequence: CASSPGTGAVAEAFF. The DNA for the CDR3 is TGTGCCAGCAGTCCCGGGACAGGGGCGGTTGCTGAAGCTTTCTTT.